This T cell receptor (beta chain) comes out of a study of T cells in Graves' hyperthyroidism and ophthalmopathy. Comments on this clonotype: As yet, its antigen is unknown.

Amplified regions were TCR beta CDR3 sequences from RNA transcripts. The TCR CDR3 was amplified in a first-round RT-PCR using the HTBI primer set. In TCRdb, the multiplex PCR reads were re-called with MiXCR into one record per CDR3 protein. This sample has about 560,000 distinct CDR3 sequences; about 43% occur once, and the top ten carry roughly 8.2%. Patients between 18 and 65 years old had hyperthyroidism, newly diagnosed and lasting under 2 months. Uncontrolled infection, other autoimmune disease, pregnancy and lactation each barred patients from inclusion. Study-level results: The model identified upcoming ophthalmopathy a median approximately 6.5 months ahead of onset. Ophthalmopathy was distinguished from stable hyperthyroidism by 13 V-J signatures.

Per the germline V gene, CDR1 is SGHDT and CDR2 is YYEEEE. The CDR3 sequence is 17 residues long. The V gene end was trimmed by 4 bases and the J gene end by 1 base; junction bases not matched to a gene: 14. The chain carries TRBV5-6 and TRBJ2-7; TRBD2 matches 7 bases. This clonotype was obtained from a woman under 30 with Graves' hyperthyroidism. The sequenced sample consisted of peripheral blood or thyroid tissue (not recorded which). The CDR3: CASSVAGGGRGSYEQYF. In nucleotides, the CDR3 is TGTGCCAGCAGCGTGGCTGGTGGCGGGAGAGGTTCCTACGAGCAGTACTTC.